This T cell receptor (beta chain) comes out of a study of CD8+CD57+ T cells in acquired aplastic anemia. Germline V gives CDR1 DFQATT, CDR2 SNEGSKA (reference sequence). V lost 1 base, J lost 6 bases, and 5 bases stayed unmatched. The CDR3 contains 13 residues. Sequencing was done on patients that had shown CD8+CD57+ cell expansion by flow cytometry. The template used for profiling TCR beta VDJ and CDR3 was genomic DNA. One entry per CDR3 protein results from TCRdb running MiXCR on the reads. The sample has roughly 260,000 distinct CDR3 sequences; around half are singletons. This chain connects TRBV20-1 to TRBJ2-7, with 8 bases matching TRBD2. This receptor was identified in a human donor with aplastic anemia. Sequencing was carried out using sorted CD4+, CD8+, or CD8+CD57+ T cells (not recorded which) from PBMCs. The DNA of the CDR3 is TGCAGTGCTAGAGGCGGGAGGAAAGGCGAGCAGTACTTC. Translated: CSARGGRKGEQYF.